The 29 T cell receptor beta chains below come from one sample, sequenced in a study of CD8 T cells in ankylosing spondylitis. One entry per CDR3 protein results from TCRdb running MiXCR on the 5' RACE reads. Here the sample spans around 230,000 distinct CDR3 sequences, 8% to 9.5% being singletons. The sequencing input was blood, either unsorted or a sorted T cell fraction (not recorded which). The source of these receptors is a male donor with ankylosing spondylitis or in good health (not recorded which).

This clonotype was recorded a few times. This chain joins TRBV9 and TRBJ2-1; no firm D call. V lost 3 bases and J lost 8, with 15 bases in between. Germline V gene sequence: CDR1 SGDLS, CDR2 YYNGEE. This CDR3 comprises 14 residues. The CDR3 is CASSGGSRADEQFF. The CDR3 bases are TGTGCCAGCAGCGGAGGTTCCCGGGCCGATGAGCAGTTCTTC.

Ten or more counts support this clonotype. This chain connects TRBV6-6 to TRBJ1-6; perhaps TRBD1 as D (5 bases). CDR3 length: 13 amino acids. Germline CDR1 MNHNY, CDR2 SVGAGI (reference sequence). V lost 5 bases to trimming and J lost 7 bases, with 9 bases between them. The CDR3 is CASSQGYNSPLHF. The CDR3 bases are TGTGCCAGCAGTCAGGGCTACAATTCACCCCTCCACTTT.

This clonotype has only a few counts. CDR3 nucleotides: TGTGCCAGCAGTTACTCTCCGGGGGGGGGGCTGAATGAGCAGTTCTTC. Residues: CASSYSPGGGLNEQFF. V usage is TRBV6-2 or TRBV6-3 and J usage is TRBJ2-1; 8 bases align to TRBD2. V gave up 0 bases and J gave up 7 bases; unmatched junction bases: 8. The CDR3 covers 16 residues. The germline gives CDR1 MNHEY, CDR2 SVGEGT.

This clonotype has a count of ten or more. The rearrangement uses TRBV29-1 and TRBJ2-1; possibly TRBD1 for D (6 bases). The CDR3 extends over 13 amino acids. Germline CDR1 and CDR2: SQVTM and ANQGSEA. Trimming removed 4 bases at V and 6 bases at J, with 13 bases between. CDR3 bases: TGCAGCGTTGCGGGGCAGGGGAGCAATGAGCAGTTCTTC. Translating it yields CSVAGQGSNEQFF.

The chain combines TRBV5-1 with TRBJ2-1; D gene unclear. This CDR3 is 13 amino acids long. The germline V gene encodes CDR1 SGHRS and CDR2 YFSETQ. The V and J ends lost 1 base and 7 bases respectively, with 9 bases between them. The CDR3 DNA sequence: TGCGCCAGCAGCTTGTATTTTCGGAATGAGCAGTTCTTC. Protein: CASSLYFRNEQFF.

This clonotype was recorded at least ten times. This chain links TRBV10-3 with TRBJ2-7; D might be TRBD1 or TRBD2, each matching 5 bases. Trimming took off 3 bases at V and 5 bases at J, with 11 bases between the two ends. The CDR3 runs 13 residues. The germline V gene encodes CDR1 ENHRY and CDR2 SYGVKD. The CDR3 DNA sequence: TGTGCCATCAGTGATTCAGGGACCCACGAGCAGTACTTC. Translation gives CAISDSGTHEQYF.

This clonotype was observed many times. The rearrangement joins TRBV7-9 to TRBJ1-1; D gene ambiguous. From germline, CDR1 is SEHNR and CDR2 FQNEAQ (reference sequence). The ends were cut back, 8 bases at V and 1 base at J, with 11 bases in the middle. The CDR3 runs 13 residues. The CDR3 bases are TGTGCCAGCCAGGCGACGGGGAACACTGAAGCTTTCTTT. It yields the protein CASQATGNTEAFF.

The chain joins TRBV5-1 to TRBJ2-7, with a possible D match to TRBD1 (6 bases). From germline, CDR1 is SGHRS and CDR2 YFSETQ. The CDR3 has 15 amino acids. V was pared by 5 bases and J by 1 base, with 16 bases between. CDR3: CASSSPGTTSYEQYF. In DNA form, the CDR3 reads TGCGCCAGCAGTTCTCCCGGGACAACATCCTACGAGCAGTACTTC.

This clonotype was recorded many times. The V gene is TRBV20-1, the J gene TRBJ1-1; TRBD1 might be the D (5 bases). The CDR3 sequence is 12 residues long. The V gene's germline CDR1 is DFQATT and CDR2 SNEGSKA (reference sequence). V was shortened by 4 bases and J by 4 bases, with 10 bases between the two germline ends. CDR3 in DNA: TGCAGTGCTAAAGACAGTTTCACTGAAGCTTTCTTT. It codes for CSAKDSFTEAFF.

This clonotype was found a few times. J is TRBJ1-1 and V is TRBV27; D is ambiguous. CDR3 length: 15 residues. Per the germline V gene, CDR1 is MNHEY and CDR2 is SMNVEV (reference sequence). Trimming stripped 5 bases from V and 0 bases from J, with 13 bases between. CDR3 protein: CASSLGRSVNTEAFF. CDR3 bases: TGTGCCAGCAGTCTGGGCCGCAGCGTGAACACTGAAGCTTTCTTT.

This clonotype was counted at least ten times. This rearrangement joins TRBV7-3 to TRBJ1-1; D not resolved. The CDR3 runs to 13 residues. In germline, CDR1 is SGHTA, CDR2 FQGTGA. Deletions cut 4 bases from V and 1 base from J, with 7 bases between. The CDR3 is CASSSSENTEAFF. The CDR3, as DNA: TGTGCCAGCAGCTCCTCAGAGAACACTGAAGCTTTCTTT.

This rearrangement joins TRBV6-2 or TRBV6-3 to TRBJ2-7; 13 bases agree with TRBD2. The germline CDR1 and CDR2 sequences are MNHEY and SVGEGT. V was clipped by 5 bases and J by 5 bases; unmatched bases: 15. The CDR3 sequence is 18 residues long. CDR3 in DNA: TGTGCCAGCAGTCTCGGACTAGCGGGAGCATCTATGGGGAACGAGCAGTACTTC. It specifies CASSLGLAGASMGNEQYF.

V and J are TRBV27 and TRBJ1-2, with 10 bases identical to TRBD1. V was clipped by 6 bases and J by 7 bases; unmatched bases: 8. Germline V gives CDR1 MNHEY, CDR2 SMNVEV (reference sequence). The CDR3 is made up of 14 amino acids. The CDR3 spells CASRPPGQGTGYTF. DNA for the CDR3: TGTGCCAGCAGGCCTCCGGGACAGGGGACTGGCTACACCTTC.

This clonotype was counted many times. V usage is TRBV10-3 and J usage is TRBJ1-2; D not resolved. Germline V gene lookup returns CDR1 ENHRY and CDR2 SYGVKD. V was cut by 0 bases and J by 8 bases, with 7 bases left in between. This CDR3 contains 12 residues. The CDR3 here is CAISESGYGYTF. The CDR3 nucleotides read TGTGCCATCAGTGAGTCGGGGTACGGCTACACCTTC.

This clonotype was picked up a small number of times. The chain uses TRBV7-9 and TRBJ2-5; D remains unclear. CDR1 and CDR2 from the germline V gene are SEHNR and FQNEAQ (reference sequence). Trimming shortened V by 1 base and J by 7 bases, and 10 bases separated the two germline ends. CDR3 length equals 13 residues. The CDR3 DNA reads as TGTGCCAGCAGCTTAGAATCCCCAAGGACCCAGTACTTC. It encodes CASSLESPRTQYF.

The table lists this clonotype with many counts. The V and J genes are TRBV6-5 and TRBJ2-7; 9 bases line up with TRBD1. Germline-derived CDR1 and CDR2 are MNHEY and SVGAGI. The junction had 6 bases not matched to a gene; V was cut back by 4 bases and J by 2 bases. This CDR3 region has 15 residues. CDR3 bases: TGTGCCAGCAGTTCCCTGGGACAGGGTCCCTACGAGCAGTACTTC. Amino acid sequence: CASSSLGQGPYEQYF.

V and J are TRBV30 and TRBJ2-7; maybe TRBD1 (6 bases). CDR1 and CDR2 from the germline V gene are GTSNPN and SVGIG (reference sequence). V lost 4 bases, J lost 7 bases, and 17 bases lay in between. The CDR3 covers 13 residues. As DNA, the CDR3 is TGTGCCTGGAATGGTTGGGGCAGGGGTGAGCAGTACTTC. Translating it yields CAWNGWGRGEQYF.

This clonotype was counted a few times. This rearrangement joins TRBV5-1 to TRBJ2-5; TRBD1 might be the D (5 bases). V lost 1 base and J lost 2, with 12 bases in between. The CDR3 loop spans 15 amino acids. Per germline, CDR1 SGHRS and CDR2 YFSETQ. The CDR3 bases are TGCGCCAGCAGCTTGTCGATGGGGCCACAAGAGACCCAGTACTTC. This sequence encodes CASSLSMGPQETQYF.

This clonotype was counted many times. The J gene is TRBJ1-5, the V gene TRBV14; no clear D gene. V was cut by 1 base and J by 7 bases, with 8 bases left in between. The CDR3 is 13 amino acids. Looked up from germline, CDR1 is SGHDN and CDR2 is FVKESK. The CDR3 DNA reads TGTGCCAGCAGCCAAGGGGGAAGGCAGCCCCAGCATTTT. The encoded protein is CASSQGGRQPQHF.

This clonotype showed up many times. V and J are TRBV29-1 and TRBJ1-1, with 7 bases identical to TRBD1. V shed 4 bases, J shed 0 bases, and the junction held 2 bases outside the gene matches. The CDR3 is 13 amino acids. From germline, CDR1 is SQVTM and CDR2 ANQGSEA. CDR3 protein: CSVGQGLNTEAFF. The CDR3 DNA reads as TGCAGCGTTGGACAGGGCTTGAACACTGAAGCTTTCTTT.

The CDR3 sequence is CAWRRVGTGRMHGYTF. The CDR3 coding sequence is TGTGCCTGGAGGCGCGTTGGGACAGGGAGGATGCATGGCTACACCTTC. The chain joins TRBV30 to TRBJ1-2; 9 nucleotides align to TRBD1. The CDR3 is 16 residues long. V dropped 3 bases and J dropped 6; count of bases not matched to a gene: 14. Germline V gene lookup returns CDR1 GTSNPN and CDR2 SVGIG (reference sequence).

This clonotype was counted many times. This chain links TRBV12-3 or TRBV12-4 with TRBJ1-5; the D gene is possibly TRBD1 (5 bases). CDR3 size: 12 residues. Trimming removed 5 bases from V and 11 bases from J, with 13 bases in between. The CDR3, as DNA: TGTGCCAGCAGTGCCCGGGTGGGGGCCCAGCATTTT. It codes for CASSARVGAQHF.

This clonotype was observed a handful of times. CDR3 protein: CASSQAGTRNQPQHF. CDR3 nucleotide sequence: TGTGCCAGCAGCCAAGCCGGGACCCGCAATCAGCCCCAGCATTTT. V is TRBV3-1 and J is TRBJ1-5, with TRBD1 as a possible D gene (5 bases). Per the germline V gene, CDR1 is LGHDT and CDR2 is YNNKEL (reference sequence). The CDR3 totals 15 residues. Trimming pared 1 base from V and 2 bases from J, leaving 9 bases between.

The J gene is TRBJ2-3, the V gene TRBV7-9; 9 nucleotides line up with TRBD1. The CDR3 has 16 residues. Germline lookup yields CDR1 SEHNR and CDR2 FQNEAQ (reference sequence). The trim removed 4 bases at V and 2 bases at J, leaving 7 bases unmatched. This chain's CDR3 is CASSSPRTGDTDTQYF. The CDR3, as DNA: TGTGCCAGCAGCTCGCCCCGGACAGGGGACACAGATACGCAGTATTTT.

CDR3 nucleotide sequence: TGCAGTGCCAAGTCTACCGGGGGCAATCAGCCCCAGCATTTT. Its protein product is CSAKSTGGNQPQHF. The rearrangement joins TRBV20-1 to TRBJ1-5; D unresolved. Germline loops: CDR1 DFQATT, CDR2 SNEGSKA (reference sequence). The CDR3 is made up of 14 amino acids. V lost 6 bases and J 2 bases, leaving 14 bases between the germline ends.

Many counts were recorded for this clonotype. The chain is built from TRBV20-1 and TRBJ1-2; TRBD1 aligns across 7 bases. Trimming removed 6 bases from V and 3 bases from J; junction bases left unmatched: 4. This CDR3 is 12 amino acids long. In germline, CDR1 is DFQATT, CDR2 SNEGSKA (reference sequence). Here the CDR3 DNA reads TGCAGTGCCCCCGGACAGGACTATGGCTACACCTTC. It yields the protein CSAPGQDYGYTF.

This clonotype appeared many times. The chain couples TRBV20-1 to TRBJ2-5; D could derive from TRBD1 or TRBD2 (7 bases each). Germline V gene sequence: CDR1 DFQATT, CDR2 SNEGSKA (reference sequence). The CDR3 loop spans 14 amino acids. Trimming took off 6 bases at V and 2 bases at J, with 16 bases between the two ends. Written as DNA, the CDR3 is TGCAGTGCCAGGGAGGGGGCCGGGCAAGAGACCCAGTACTTC. It codes for CSAREGAGQETQYF.

The chain has TRBV5-5 and TRBJ2-5, with D tentatively TRBD2 (5 bases). This CDR3 comprises 14 residues. Germline V lookup: CDR1 SGHKS, CDR2 YYEKEE (reference sequence). The V and J ends lost 0 bases and 1 base respectively, with 7 bases between them. This CDR3 reads CASSLDGIQETQYF. CDR3 DNA sequence: TGTGCCAGCAGCTTGGACGGGATCCAAGAGACCCAGTACTTC.

This clonotype has at least ten counts. The chain uses TRBV6-2 or TRBV6-3 and TRBJ1-1; D is uncertain. Deletions cut 4 bases from V and 5 bases from J, with 11 bases between. The CDR3 extends over 13 amino acids. CDR1 is MNHEY and CDR2 is SVGEGT in the germline V gene. The CDR3 sequence: CASSFRGVTEAFF. CDR3 nucleotides: TGTGCCAGCAGTTTTCGGGGAGTAACTGAAGCTTTCTTT.